The rows below give T cell receptor beta chains drawn from one sample of a study of shared clonotypes between healthy human individuals. Only in-frame clones appear in the TCRdb table, and some are missing; sequencing was by immunoSEQ multiplex PCR. The data show over a million clones, around 97% seen once. The sample was naive CD4+ T cells sorted from blood. The source is a man younger than 40 in good health. The CDR3 runs from the conserved cysteine through the conserved F or W. A D gene is named only where the DNA matches it firmly. The size field is filled for only some rows; it gives once, few, many or a size class.

clone size,J gene,V gene,D gene,CDR3 DNA,CDR3 protein
.,TRBJ2-7,TRBV5-1,TRBD2,TGCGCCAGCAGCTCAGGACTAGCGGGAGGGCCTTTGAGCTACGAGCAGTACTTC,CASSSGLAGGPLSYEQYF
.,TRBJ1-1,TRBV29-1,.,TGCAGCGTTGGAATGGTGAACACTGAAGCTTTCTTT,CSVGMVNTEAFF
.,TRBJ2-7,TRBV5-4,.,TGTGCCAGCAGCTTGGAGTCCTCCAGGCCCCTCGAGCAGTACTTC,CASSLESSRPLEQYF
.,TRBJ1-3,TRBV4-1,.,TGCGCCAGCAGCCAAGCCCGACAGATAAACTCTGGAAACACCATATATTTT,CASSQARQINSGNTIYF
.,TRBJ1-1,TRBV28,.,TGTGCCAGCACCGCCGGCGTGGGGTTGGCTTTCTTT,CASTAGVGLAFF
.,TRBJ2-7,TRBV30,TRBD1,TGTGCCTGGAGTAGGGACAGGGGTTACGAGCAGTACTTC,CAWSRDRGYEQYF
.,TRBJ2-5,TRBV5-1,TRBD2,TGCGCCAGCAGCTTGGCGGGAGGGGGGTTCCAAGAGACCCAGTACTTC,CASSLAGGGFQETQYF
.,TRBJ1-1,TRBV28,.,TGTGCCAGCAGTTCCAGATGGGGAGGGAACACTGAAGCTTTCTTT,CASSSRWGGNTEAFF
.,TRBJ2-3,TRBV5-1,TRBD2,TGCGCCAGCTGGGGGCAGCGGGAGCGGGATACGCAGTATTTT,CASWGQRERDTQYF
.,TRBJ2-3,TRBV18,.,TGTGCCAGCTCACACAGGGCCGATACGCAGTATTTT,CASSHRADTQYF
.,TRBJ2-5,TRBV6-5,.,TGTGCCAGCTCGGGGACGGGCGAGACCCAGTACTTC,CASSGTGETQYF
.,TRBJ2-1,TRBV7-3,.,TGTGCCAGCAGCCGGGACCTCTACAATGAGCAGTTCTTC,CASSRDLYNEQFF
once,TRBJ2-1,TRBV6-1,TRBD2,TGTGCCAGCAGTGAAGGATTCAGCGGGAGCTACAATGAGCAGTTCTTC,CASSEGFSGSYNEQFF
.,TRBJ2-7,TRBV28,.,TGTGCCAGCGGGGGGCTCTACGAGCAGTACTTC,CASGGLYEQYF
.,TRBJ1-4,TRBV6-1,.,TGTGCCAGCGCCGGGAGAAGGACTAATGAAAAACTGTTTTTT,CASAGRRTNEKLFF
.,TRBJ2-6,TRBV18,.,TGTGCCAGCTCACCGAAGACAGTCGGGTCTGGGGCCAACGTCCTGACTTTC,CASSPKTVGSGANVLTF
.,TRBJ2-5,TRBV27,TRBD2,TGTGCCACCAAACCCTCAGGGACTAGCGGGAGTAGGACCCAGTACTTC,CATKPSGTSGSRTQYF
.,TRBJ2-2,TRBV5-6,.,TGTGCCAGCAGCTGGGGGGCTAACACCGGGGAGCTGTTTTTT,CASSWGANTGELFF
.,TRBJ2-2,TRBV2,.,TGTGCCAGAAGCGGGACACTGAACACCGGGGAGCTGTTTTTT,CARSGTLNTGELFF
.,TRBJ2-7,TRBV28,.,TGTGCCAGCAGTTTTTTAGGAGGGGCCTACGAGCAGTACTTC,CASSFLGGAYEQYF
.,TRBJ1-4,TRBV5-5,.,TGTGCCAGCAGCCCGGGTGACAGCGGATTTAATGAAAAACTGTTTTTT,CASSPGDSGFNEKLFF
.,TRBJ1-1,TRBV18,.,TGTGCCAGCTCACCAAAATCGTCTCCAGCAGGAACTGAAGCTTTCTTT,CASSPKSSPAGTEAFF
.,TRBJ2-3,TRBV4-1,TRBD2,TGCGCCAGCAGCTTCCGCGGGACTAGCGGGAACACAGATACGCAGTATTTT,CASSFRGTSGNTDTQYF
once,TRBJ2-5,TRBV10-3,TRBD2,TGTGCCATCAGCCGAGCGGGAGGTTCAGAGACCCAGTACTTC,CAISRAGGSETQYF
.,TRBJ2-7,TRBV5-1,.,TGCGCCAGCAGCGCCGGGGATGGACGCATCTACGAGCAGTACTTC,CASSAGDGRIYEQYF
.,TRBJ2-7,TRBV6-5,.,TGTGCCAGCAGAATAGCTTCGCGAACCTACGAGCAGTACTTC,CASRIASRTYEQYF
.,TRBJ2-3,TRBV7-9,.,TGTGCCAGCCGTAGGGGGGGAGGCACAGATACGCAGTATTTT,CASRRGGGTDTQYF
.,TRBJ2-5,TRBV9,TRBD1,TGTGCCAGCAGCTCGAGACAGGGCCAAGAGACCCAGTACTTC,CASSSRQGQETQYF
.,TRBJ2-3,TRBV5-1,TRBD2,TGCGCCAGCAGCTTGGTTACAGCGGGGGATACGCAGTATTTT,CASSLVTAGDTQYF
.,TRBJ2-7,TRBV7-2,.,TGTGCCAGCAGCTTAGGCGAGTCCTACGAGCAGTACTTC,CASSLGESYEQYF
.,TRBJ2-1,TRBV2,.,TGTGCCAGCAGTGAACACCGCGCAGGGAAGAATGAGCAGTTCTTC,CASSEHRAGKNEQFF
.,TRBJ2-1,TRBV18,.,TGTGCCAGCTCACCAGAGCTTGGGCCCAATGAGCAGTTCTTC,CASSPELGPNEQFF
.,TRBJ1-2,TRBV9,TRBD1,TGTGCCAGCAGCGTACGATTGACAGGGGGCGCGAGCTATGGCTACACCTTC,CASSVRLTGGASYGYTF
.,TRBJ2-4,TRBV28,.,TGTGCCAGCAGTTTATCAGGTCTCCTAGCCAAAAACATTCAGTACTTC,CASSLSGLLAKNIQYF
.,TRBJ2-2,TRBV11-3,.,TGTGCCAGCAGCTCCGAGTCCGGGGAGCTGTTTTTT,CASSSESGELFF
.,TRBJ1-1,TRBV18,.,TGTGCCAGCTCACCACTGGACAGGAACACTGAAGCTTTCTTT,CASSPLDRNTEAFF
.,TRBJ1-3,TRBV28,.,TGTGCCAGCAGTCAGGGAAACACCATATATTTT,CASSQGNTIYF
.,TRBJ1-5,TRBV6-1,TRBD1,TGTGCCAGCAGCCCAGGGACAGGGCAAAATCAGCCCCAGCATTTT,CASSPGTGQNQPQHF
once,TRBJ1-2,TRBV29-1,TRBD1,TGCAGCGTTGAAGAACAGGGGGCAACCTTC,CSVEEQGATF
.,TRBJ1-1,TRBV9,.,TGTGCCAGCAGCGTAGATGGCAGGGAGGGAACTGAAGCTTTCTTT,CASSVDGREGTEAFF
.,TRBJ2-7,TRBV11-3,.,TGTGCCAGCAGCACAGAAGGGTCCTACGAGCAGTACTTC,CASSTEGSYEQYF
.,TRBJ1-2,TRBV5-1,.,TGCGCCAGCAGCTTAGGGGCGGGCGCCCTGAACTATGGCTACACCTTC,CASSLGAGALNYGYTF
.,TRBJ2-3,TRBV18,TRBD2,TGTACCAGCTCACCCGGGACTAGCGGGAGAACAGATACGCAGTATTTT,CTSSPGTSGRTDTQYF
.,TRBJ1-5,TRBV6-1,.,TGTGCCAGCAGTGATAACCGGGGCAATCAGCCCCAGCATTTT,CASSDNRGNQPQHF